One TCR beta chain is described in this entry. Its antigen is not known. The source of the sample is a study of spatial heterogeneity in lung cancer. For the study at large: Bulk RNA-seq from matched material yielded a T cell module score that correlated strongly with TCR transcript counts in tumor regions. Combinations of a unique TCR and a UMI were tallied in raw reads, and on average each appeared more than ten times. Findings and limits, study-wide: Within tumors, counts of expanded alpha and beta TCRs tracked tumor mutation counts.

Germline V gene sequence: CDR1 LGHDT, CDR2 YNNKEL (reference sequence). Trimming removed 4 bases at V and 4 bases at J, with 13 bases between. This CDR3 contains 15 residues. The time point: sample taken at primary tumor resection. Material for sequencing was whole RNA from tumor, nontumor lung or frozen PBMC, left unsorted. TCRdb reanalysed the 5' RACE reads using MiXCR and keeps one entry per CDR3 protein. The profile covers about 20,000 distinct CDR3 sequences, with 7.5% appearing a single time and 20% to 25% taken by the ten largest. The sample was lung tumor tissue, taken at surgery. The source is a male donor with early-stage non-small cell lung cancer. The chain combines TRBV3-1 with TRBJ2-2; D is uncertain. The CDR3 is CASSREIVGTGELFF. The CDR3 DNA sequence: TGTGCCAGCAGCCGCGAGATAGTAGGCACCGGGGAGCTGTTTTTT. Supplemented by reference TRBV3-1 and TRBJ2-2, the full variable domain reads DTAVSQTPKYLVTQMGNDKSIKCEQNLGHDTMYWYKQDSKKFLKIMFSYNNKELIINETVPNRFSPKSPDKAHLNLHINSLELGDSAVYFCASSREIVGTGELFFGEGSRLTVL.